Listed here are 27 T cell receptor beta chains from one sample, sequenced in a study of Ad26.COV2.S vaccination and SARS-CoV-2 variants. The treatment denotes: some 20 received Ad26.COV2.S at low or high dose, single or two shots; 5 received placebo; per-sample allocation not given. Following the first vaccine or placebo injection, samples were taken on day 63. Clones were sequenced by immunoSEQ multiplex PCR, and TCRdb holds only the in-frame ones, with some missing. The sample consists of about 350,000 clones, about 89% of them appearing once. Sample: peripheral blood, taken in a trial of Ad26.COV2.S vaccine versus placebo. The receptor set was obtained from a person aged 18-60 years who received the Ad26.COV2.S COVID-19 vaccine or a placebo.

V is TRBV19 and J is TRBJ1-5; 7 nucleotides line up with TRBD1. J gave up 0 bases and V 4 bases, and 3 bases lay outside the gene matches. The germline V gene encodes CDR1 LNHDA and CDR2 SQIVND (reference sequence). This CDR3 spans 15 amino acids. In DNA form, the CDR3 reads TGTGCCAGTAGTACGGGACAGTCTAGCAATCAGCCCCAGCATTTT. This translates into CASSTGQSSNQPQHF.

The chain has TRBV5-4 and TRBJ1-1; 7 nucleotides match TRBD1. After removal of 4 bases from V and 5 bases from J, the junction contained 5 bases not matched to a gene. There are 13 residues in the CDR3. Germline V gene sequence: CDR1 SGHNT, CDR2 YYREEE (reference sequence). CDR3 DNA sequence: TGTGCCAGCAGCCTTTTGACAGGGACTGAAGCTTTCTTT. Its protein product is CASSLLTGTEAFF.

V is TRBV28 and J is TRBJ2-5, with 15 bases fitting TRBD2. CDR1 is MDHEN and CDR2 is SYDVKM in the germline V gene. Unmatched junction bases numbered 4, after V lost 5 bases and J lost 0 bases. The CDR3 covers 17 residues. CDR3 residues: CASSPGLAGGYQETQYF. CDR3 nucleotide sequence: TGTGCCAGCAGTCCCGGACTAGCGGGAGGGTACCAAGAGACCCAGTACTTC.

V usage is TRBV19 and J usage is TRBJ1-1; 8 bases fit TRBD1. V was pared by 7 bases and J by 6 bases, with 13 bases of the junction left unmatched. The V gene's germline CDR1 is LNHDA and CDR2 SQIVND (reference sequence). The length of the CDR3 is 15 residues. CDR3 coding DNA: TGTGCCAGTAACCCGTCAGCCGCGACAGGGGCTGAAGCTTTCTTT. The encoded protein is CASNPSAATGAEAFF.

J is TRBJ2-1 and V is TRBV29-1; 7 bases are shared with TRBD2. Looked up from germline, CDR1 is SQVTM and CDR2 is ANQGSEA. There are 13 residues in the CDR3. The V segment lost 7 bases and the J segment 5 bases; nucleotides outside the gene matches: 8. CDR3 sequence: CSAESGTNNEQFF. The CDR3 DNA reads TGCAGCGCAGAGTCCGGGACTAACAATGAGCAGTTCTTC.

The chain employs TRBV7-2 and TRBJ2-2, with TRBD2 identical over 7 bases. V shed 2 bases and J 1 base; nucleotides not matched to a gene: 4. CDR1 and CDR2 (germline): SGHTA, FQGNSA. The CDR3 loop spans 16 amino acids. This chain's CDR3 is CASSLFASGNTGELFF. The CDR3 DNA sequence: TGTGCCAGCAGCTTATTTGCTAGCGGGAACACCGGGGAGCTGTTTTTT.

The V gene is TRBV6-1, the J gene TRBJ1-2; 8 nucleotides match TRBD1. Looked up from germline, CDR1 is MNHNS and CDR2 is SASEGT. The CDR3 spans 13 residues. Losses at the gene ends were 3 bases for V and 8 bases for J; bases not matched to a gene: 5. The CDR3 DNA reads TGTGCCAGCAGTGAGGACAGGGTCGACGGCTACACCTTC. Protein: CASSEDRVDGYTF.

The rearrangement uses TRBV29-1 and TRBJ2-1, with unresolved D. CDR1 and CDR2 (germline): SQVTM, ANQGSEA. V dropped 4 bases and J dropped 5 bases, with 12 bases sitting between them. The CDR3 has 13 residues. CDR3 bases: TGCAGCGTTGTAAGGACGGAAGACAATGAGCAGTTCTTC. It encodes CSVVRTEDNEQFF.

The genes are TRBV7-2 and TRBJ1-3; D uncertain. The CDR3 is 17 amino acids. V lost 4 bases and J lost 6, with 22 bases in between. Germline CDR1 is SGHTA and CDR2 is FQGNSA. As DNA, the CDR3 is TGTGCCAGCAGCTCGGGTCGGTATACAGCCCTTGAAAACACCATATATTTT. Protein sequence: CASSSGRYTALENTIYF.

V is TRBV29-1 and J is TRBJ2-1, with 10 bases lining up with TRBD1. The CDR3 contains 16 residues. Germline V CDR1 and CDR2: SQVTM, ANQGSEA. The J segment lost 9 bases and the V segment lost 5 bases, leaving 16 bases of the junction unmatched. The CDR3 spells CSVPLTGQGIGGEQFF. CDR3 nucleotides: TGCAGCGTTCCACTTACGGGACAGGGGATAGGCGGTGAGCAGTTCTTC.

The chain has TRBV6-5 and TRBJ1-2, with TRBD1 matching 7 bases. J lost 6 bases, V lost 5 bases, and 6 bases had no gene match. CDR3 length: 13 residues. CDR1 is MNHEY, CDR2 SVGAGI, per germline. DNA of the CDR3: TGTGCCAGCAGTATCACAGGGGTGGATGGCTACACCTTC. Protein sequence: CASSITGVDGYTF.

This clone was counted only a few times. The chain employs TRBV6-6 and TRBJ2-2; tentative D call: TRBD1 (6 bases). This CDR3 region has 16 residues. Trimming took 5 bases from V and 4 from J, leaving 17 bases between them. The germline gives CDR1 MNHNY, CDR2 SVGAGI (reference sequence). The CDR3 DNA reads as TGTGCCAGCAGTCCCAGGCAGGACAGATCCACCGGGGAGCTGTTTTTT. Amino acid sequence: CASSPRQDRSTGELFF.

The CDR3 loop reads CASSTTGTGIWSYTF. CDR3 in DNA: TGTGCCAGCAGCACAACCGGGACAGGGATATGGAGCTACACCTTC. The rearrangement links TRBV7-2 to TRBJ1-2; TRBD1 matches 9 bases. V lost 5 bases, J lost 9 bases, and 13 bases stayed unmatched. Per germline, CDR1 SGHTA and CDR2 FQGNSA. The CDR3 covers 15 residues.

V is TRBV18 and J is TRBJ2-2; 12 positions match TRBD2. Germline V lookup: CDR1 KGHSH, CDR2 LQKENI. V trimming: 5 bases; J trimming: 4 bases; junction bases outside the gene matches: 8. The CDR3 runs to 17 residues. CDR3 DNA: TGTGCCAGCTCATTGACTAGCGGGAGAAGTAGCACCGGGGAGCTGTTTTTT. This sequence encodes CASSLTSGRSSTGELFF.

This clone was detected only once. The V call is TRBV19, the J call TRBJ2-7; TRBD1 matches 10 bases. With V trimmed by 3 bases and J by 4 bases, 3 bases remained unmatched. CDR3 size: 14 residues. Germline CDR1 LNHDA, CDR2 SQIVND (reference sequence). The CDR3, as DNA: TGTGCCAGTAGTATGATGGGACAGGGGTACGAGCAGTACTTC. Residues: CASSMMGQGYEQYF. The whole variable domain, filled in from reference TRBV19 and TRBJ2-7, reads DGGITQSPKYLFRKEGQNVTLSCEQNLNHDAMYWYRQDPGQGLRLIYYSQIVNDFQKGDIAEGYSVSREKKESFPLTVTSAQKNPTAFYLCASSMMGQGYEQYFGPGTRLTVT.

This clone was observed once. The rearrangement links TRBV19 to TRBJ2-1; the match to TRBD1 covers 11 bases. Germline CDR1 LNHDA, CDR2 SQIVND (reference sequence). This CDR3 has 15 residues. The ends lost 7 bases at V and 8 bases at J; junction bases unmatched: 10. CDR3 bases: TGTGCCAGTATCCCCGGACAGGGGGCTAGAGATGAGCAGTTCTTC. The encoded protein is CASIPGQGARDEQFF.

The V call is TRBV29-1, the J call TRBJ1-2, with D possibly being TRBD1 (5 bases). Deletions cut 0 bases from V and 3 bases from J, with 11 bases between. In germline, CDR1 is SQVTM, CDR2 ANQGSEA. The CDR3 loop spans 14 amino acids. CDR3 nucleotides: TGCAGCGTTGAAGATGGCCAGGGCGACTATGGCTACACCTTC. Its translation is CSVEDGQGDYGYTF.

The rearrangement uses TRBV19 and TRBJ1-5; perhaps TRBD1 as D (6 bases). The germline gives CDR1 LNHDA, CDR2 SQIVND (reference sequence). Trimming stripped 7 bases from V and 0 bases from J, with 7 bases between. This CDR3 is 13 amino acids long. CDR3 in DNA: TGTGCCAGTACAGGGGTTAGCAATCAGCCCCAGCATTTT. Protein sequence: CASTGVSNQPQHF.

This clone was counted a single time. The chain carries TRBV9 and TRBJ2-1; perhaps TRBD1 as D (6 bases). The CDR3 runs 14 residues. V gave up 0 bases and J gave up 5 bases, with 9 bases separating them. Germline loops: CDR1 SGDLS, CDR2 YYNGEE. CDR3 amino acids: CASSVGAGDNEQFF. Written as DNA, the CDR3 is TGTGCCAGCAGCGTAGGGGCAGGGGACAATGAGCAGTTCTTC.

The rearrangement uses TRBV2 and TRBJ2-2; 14 bases agree with TRBD2. The CDR3 contains 16 residues. V dropped 9 bases and J dropped 2; count of bases not matched to a gene: 5. From germline, CDR1 is SNHLY and CDR2 FYNNEI. The CDR3 nucleotides are TGTGCCAGTTCGACTAGCGGGGGGGCCAACACCGGGGAGCTGTTTTTT. It is translated as CASSTSGGANTGELFF.

The chain uses TRBV2 and TRBJ1-5; perhaps TRBD1 as D (5 bases). Germline CDR1 SNHLY, CDR2 FYNNEI. The CDR3 runs 12 residues. V lost 6 bases and J 4 bases, leaving 7 bases between the germline ends. This CDR3 reads CASSRANQPQHF. The CDR3, as DNA: TGTGCCAGCAGCAGGGCTAATCAGCCCCAGCATTTT.

The V and J genes are TRBV19 and TRBJ1-5; 9 bases agree with TRBD1. Germline CDR1 and CDR2: LNHDA and SQIVND (reference sequence). This CDR3 is built from 15 residues. The trim removed 7 bases at V and 6 bases at J, leaving 10 bases unmatched. Here the CDR3 reads CASNTGQGYSQPQHF. DNA for the CDR3: TGTGCCAGTAATACGGGACAGGGTTACAGTCAGCCCCAGCATTTT.

CDR3 amino acids: CASSQVAGRATGELFF. As DNA, the CDR3 is TGTGCCAGCAGCCAAGTTGCCGGGAGGGCCACCGGGGAGCTGTTTTTT. V gene TRBV4-2 combines with J gene TRBJ2-2; 8 bases agree with TRBD2. Germline assignment: CDR1 LGHNA and CDR2 YNFKEQ. The CDR3 is 16 residues long. V was clipped by 1 base and J by 4 bases; unmatched bases: 5.

This chain connects TRBV4-3 to TRBJ1-1; D ambiguous. The V end lost 1 base, the J end lost 1 base, and 4 bases lay between the germline ends. Looked up from germline, CDR1 is LGHNA and CDR2 is YSLEER. The CDR3 sequence is 13 residues long. CDR3: CASSQVENTEAFF. In nucleotides, the CDR3 is TGCGCCAGCAGCCAAGTTGAGAACACTGAAGCTTTCTTT.

The chain joins TRBV9 to TRBJ2-1, with D unclear. The CDR3 extends over 14 amino acids. V was clipped by 0 bases and J by 2 bases, with 6 bases between them. Germline assignment: CDR1 SGDLS and CDR2 YYNGEE. The CDR3 DNA reads TGTGCCAGCAGCGTAGATTCAGCCTACAATGAGCAGTTCTTC. Its translation is CASSVDSAYNEQFF.

The chain uses TRBV25-1 and TRBJ1-3; no clear D gene. The germline V gene encodes CDR1 MGHDK and CDR2 SYGVNS. The V end was cut by 4 bases, the J end by 0 bases, with 10 bases between. CDR3 length: 15 residues. This chain's CDR3 is CASSGGSFSGNTIYF. The CDR3 DNA follows: TGTGCCAGCAGTGGAGGCAGCTTCTCTGGAAACACCATATATTTT.

V usage is TRBV18 and J usage is TRBJ2-4; D perhaps matches TRBD1 (5 bases). V was cut by 1 base and J by 1 base, with 5 bases left in between. Germline V CDR1 and CDR2: KGHSH, LQKENI. The CDR3 extends over 14 amino acids. DNA for the CDR3: TGTGCCAGCTCACCACAGGGGGCCAAAAACATTCAGTACTTC. This encodes CASSPQGAKNIQYF. Using reference TRBV18 and TRBJ2-4 for the parts outside the CDR3, the full variable domain is NAGVMQNPRHLVRRRGQEARLRCSPMKGHSHVYWYRQLPEEGLKFMVYLQKENIIDESGMPKERFSAEFPKEGPSILRIQQVVRGDSAAYFCASSPQGAKNIQYFGAGTRLSVL.